Below, 8 T cell receptor beta chains from the same sample are listed, as sequenced in a study of T cell changes during pregnancy in multiple sclerosis. The data were produced by immunoSEQ multiplex PCR, yet TCRdb's version contains in-frame clones alone and is incomplete. The sample contains tens of thousands of clones, roughly 93% of which appear only once. The sample in question was peripheral blood, obtained in the second trimester of pregnancy. These receptors were obtained from a female donor in good health, enrolled as a control in a pregnancy study.

The CDR3: CASSSGRDSIINEQFF. The CDR3, as DNA: TGTGCCAGCAGCTCCGGACGGGACAGTATAATCAATGAGCAGTTCTTC. V gene TRBV13 combines with J gene TRBJ2-1, with TRBD1 identical over 7 bases. V shed 4 bases and J 6 bases; nucleotides not matched to a gene: 12. The CDR3 contains 16 residues. Looked up from germline, CDR1 is PRHDT and CDR2 is FYEKMQ (reference sequence). Filled out from reference TRBV13 and TRBJ2-1, the complete variable domain reads AAGVIQSPRHLIKEKRETATLKCYPIPRHDTVYWYQQGPGQDPQFLISFYEKMQSDKGSIPDRFSAQQFSDYHSELNMSSLELGDSALYFCASSSGRDSIINEQFFGPGTRLTVL.

In its sample, this clone was seen once. The V call is TRBV5-8, the J call TRBJ1-3; no clear D. Trimming stripped 0 bases from V and 2 bases from J, with 9 bases between. The germline gives CDR1 SGHTS, CDR2 YDEGEE. CDR3 size: 15 residues. The CDR3 region has the DNA TGTGCCAGCAGCTTGGCCTCCGGGGCTGGAAACACCATATATTTT. This translates into CASSLASGAGNTIYF.

Only a few counts were recorded for this clone. V is TRBV30 and J is TRBJ1-5; TRBD1 is a possible D gene (5 bases). CDR1 GTSNPN and CDR2 SVGIG come from the germline V gene (reference sequence). The CDR3 sequence is 13 residues long. V lost 0 bases and J 3 bases, leaving 6 bases between the germline ends. The CDR3 sequence: CAWSVQVNQPQHF. The CDR3, as DNA: TGTGCCTGGAGTGTACAGGTCAATCAGCCCCAGCATTTT.

Comments on this clone: Other DNA variants within this sample encode the same CDR3. The chain carries TRBV9 and TRBJ2-7; D is undetermined. Trimming took 0 bases from V and 0 from J, leaving 7 bases between them. Germline V gives CDR1 SGDLS, CDR2 YYNGEE. This CDR3 spans 14 amino acids. The CDR3 reads CASSVDQSSYEQYF. For the CDR3, the DNA is TGTGCCAGCAGCGTAGACCAGTCCTCCTACGAGCAGTACTTC.

This chain joins TRBV4-3 and TRBJ1-2, with D maybe TRBD1 (6 bases). The germline gives CDR1 LGHNA, CDR2 YSLEER. Trimming pared 4 bases from V and 0 bases from J, leaving 6 bases between. The CDR3 contains 13 residues. The CDR3 region is CASSRTANYGYTF. CDR3 nucleotide sequence: TGCGCCAGCAGCCGGACAGCTAACTATGGCTACACCTTC.

CDR3 coding DNA: TGCGCCAGCAGCCTCTCCGGGACAAGGGGCCTCGATGAGCAGTTCTTC. It codes for CASSLSGTRGLDEQFF. The V gene is TRBV5-1, the J gene TRBJ2-1; TRBD1 is a possible D gene (6 bases). Between the trimmed V and J ends, which lost 4 bases and 8 bases, there was a span of 22 bases. CDR1 and CDR2 (germline): SGHRS, YFSETQ. The CDR3 length is 16 residues.

The chain employs TRBV30 and TRBJ1-2, with D perhaps TRBD1 (6 bases). Germline V gene lookup returns CDR1 GTSNPN and CDR2 SVGIG (reference sequence). V was trimmed by 4 bases and J by 7 bases, leaving 13 bases between them. The CDR3 totals 12 residues. The DNA of the CDR3 is TGTGCCTGGAAGGACAGCGCCATTGGCTACACCTTC. Amino acids: CAWKDSAIGYTF.

The rearrangement joins TRBV6-1 to TRBJ2-1; the match to TRBD1 covers 7 bases. Germline loops: CDR1 MNHNS, CDR2 SASEGT. This CDR3 spans 12 amino acids. V trimming: 3 bases; J trimming: 11 bases; junction bases outside the gene matches: 4. CDR3 DNA: TGTGCCAGCAGTGACCCACAGGGGAAGCAGTTCTTC. Translating gives CASSDPQGKQFF.